What follows are 8 T cell receptor beta chains derived from one specimen sequenced in a study of shared clonotypes between healthy human individuals. Only in-frame clones appear in the TCRdb table, and some are missing; sequencing was by immunoSEQ multiplex PCR. The profile shows around 690,000 clones, around 90% of them singletons. The sequenced sample consisted of memory CD8+ T cells from PBMCs. Subset noted: CD45RO+ cells pooled with CCR7-negative TemRA cells. Receptors were obtained from a man aged 18 to 35 in good health. Some clones in this sample may be carry-over from other donors' samples.

The chain combines TRBV14 with TRBJ2-5; 8 bases are shared with TRBD2. Germline V CDR1 and CDR2: SGHDN, FVKESK. The V segment lost 1 base and the J segment 9 bases; nucleotides outside the gene matches: 1. CDR3 length: 12 residues. The CDR3 is CASSQGRGAQYF. The DNA of the CDR3 is TGTGCCAGCAGCCAAGGGCGGGGGGCCCAGTACTTC.

This rearrangement joins TRBV14 to TRBJ2-1; 7 positions match TRBD2. CDR3 size: 17 residues. Germline CDR1 SGHDN, CDR2 FVKESK. J was trimmed by 5 bases and V by 3 bases; bases with no gene match: 13. In nucleotides, the CDR3 is TGTGCCAGCAGCCACCGAGTGGGCGGGAGAGGGGACAATGAGCAGTTCTTC. As protein: CASSHRVGGRGDNEQFF.

The chain links TRBV10-3 to TRBJ1-1; a possible D gene is TRBD1 (5 bases). The germline V gene encodes CDR1 ENHRY and CDR2 SYGVKD. Trimming pared 7 bases from V and 4 bases from J, leaving 13 bases between. CDR3 size: 13 residues. This chain's CDR3 is CAITGGGGTEAFF. The CDR3, as DNA: TGTGCCATCACTGGGGGGGGAGGCACTGAAGCTTTCTTT.

The chain couples TRBV4-3 to TRBJ2-7; TRBD1 matches 9 bases. Unmatched junction bases numbered 9, after V lost 4 bases and J lost 2 bases. CDR1 is LGHNA, CDR2 YSLEER, per germline. The length of the CDR3 is 16 residues. The CDR3 DNA follows: TGCGCCAGCAGCCGCGGGACAGGGATCACCACCTACGAGCAGTACTTC. Amino acid sequence: CASSRGTGITTYEQYF.

J is TRBJ2-7 and V is TRBV19; 10 bases align to TRBD1. V shed 6 bases and J 0 bases; nucleotides not matched to a gene: 11. Germline assignment: CDR1 LNHDA and CDR2 SQIVND (reference sequence). This CDR3 contains 17 residues. The CDR3 loop is CASSSIPGTGDSYEQYF. The CDR3 DNA sequence: TGTGCCAGTAGCAGCATACCCGGGACAGGGGACTCCTACGAGCAGTACTTC.

This clone appeared a single time. V is TRBV7-6 and J is TRBJ2-7; D is unresolved. Germline CDR1 reads SGHVS; CDR2 reads FNYEAQ. The ends were cut back, 0 bases at V and 1 base at J, with 16 bases in the middle. This CDR3 has 17 amino acids. The CDR3 DNA is TGTGCCAGCAGCTTAGCGCAGGTACCTCAACAATCCTACGAGCAGTACTTC. The encoded protein is CASSLAQVPQQSYEQYF. The full variable domain, its missing parts supplied by reference TRBV7-6 and TRBJ2-7, is GAGVSQSPRYKVTKRGQDVALRCDPISGHVSLYWYRQALGQGPEFLTYFNYEAQQDKSGLPNDRFSAERPEGSISTLTIQRTEQRDSAMYRCASSLAQVPQQSYEQYFGPGTRLTVT.

The genes are TRBV6-5 and TRBJ2-2; 7 nucleotides match TRBD2. Looked up from germline, CDR1 is MNHEY and CDR2 is SVGAGI. With V trimmed by 5 bases and J by 7 bases, 4 bases remained unmatched. This CDR3 has 13 amino acids. The CDR3 nucleotides are TGTGCCAGCAGTCTGAGGGAGGGCGGGGAGCTGTTTTTT. It encodes CASSLREGGELFF.

This chain joins TRBV28 and TRBJ2-7; D ambiguous. Germline values: CDR1 MDHEN, CDR2 SYDVKM. This CDR3 has 18 amino acids. The V gene lost 4 bases and the J gene lost 4 bases, with 26 bases spanning the gap. Written as DNA, the CDR3 is TGTGCCAGCAGTTCGTGGGGTTCCTTCATCCCCAACGATTACGAGCAGTACTTC. Residues: CASSSWGSFIPNDYEQYF.